This entry lists 15 T cell receptor beta chains sequenced from one sample in a study of T cell changes during pregnancy in multiple sclerosis. TCRdb keeps only in-frame clones here, not all; method: immunoSEQ multiplex PCR. The sample carries 100,000 or so clones, about 92% recorded once. Here the sequenced sample was peripheral blood, taken after pregnancy. The receptor source for this set is a female donor with multiple sclerosis, enrolled in a pregnancy study.

The chain carries TRBV28 and TRBJ1-5; 7 bases map to TRBD1. J gave up 2 bases and V 2 bases, and 3 bases lay outside the gene matches. The CDR3 sequence is 15 residues long. The germline V gene encodes CDR1 MDHEN and CDR2 SYDVKM. The CDR3, as DNA: TGTGCCAGCAGTTTAACCAGGGGGGGCAATCAGCCCCAGCATTTT. Translated: CASSLTRGGNQPQHF.

The chain couples TRBV4-2 to TRBJ2-7; the D gene is possibly TRBD1 (5 bases). Germline V CDR1 and CDR2: LGHNA, YNFKEQ. The CDR3 covers 16 residues. Trimming shortened V by 0 bases and J by 0 bases, and 12 bases separated the two germline ends. The chain's CDR3 is CASSQDWGESSYEQYF. CDR3 in DNA: TGTGCCAGCAGCCAAGATTGGGGCGAATCCTCCTACGAGCAGTACTTC.

The CDR3 loop reads CAWTGANYGYTF. CDR3 in DNA: TGTGCCTGGACAGGCGCTAACTATGGCTACACCTTC. The rearrangement uses TRBV30 and TRBJ1-2; D not resolved. Trimming left V 4 bases short and J 0 bases short, with 6 bases between. The V gene's germline CDR1 is GTSNPN and CDR2 SVGIG (reference sequence). The CDR3 is 12 residues long. Based on the CDR3 plus reference TRBV30 and TRBJ1-2, the full variable domain is SQTIHQWPATLVQPVGSPLSLECTVEGTSNPNLYWYRQAAGRGLQLLFYSVGIGQISSEVPQNLSASRPQDRQFILSSKKLLLSDSGFYLCAWTGANYGYTFGSGTRLTVV.

V is TRBV7-8 and J is TRBJ2-1; the match to TRBD2 covers 8 bases. The germline gives CDR1 SGHVS, CDR2 FQNEAQ. CDR3 size: 16 residues. After removal of 3 bases from V and 5 bases from J, the junction contained 9 bases not matched to a gene. This CDR3 reads CASSFPPGGANNEQFF. CDR3 nucleotide sequence: TGTGCCAGCAGCTTCCCGCCGGGGGGGGCTAACAATGAGCAGTTCTTC.

The CDR3 bases are TGTGCCAGCACAGACAGTACCTCCTACGAGCAGTACTTC. Translation gives CASTDSTSYEQYF. The chain is built from TRBV25-1 and TRBJ2-7, with a weak D call TRBD1 (5 bases). CDR1 and CDR2 (germline): MGHDK, SYGVNS. V lost 7 bases to trimming and J lost 0 bases, with 10 bases between them. CDR3 length equals 13 residues.

V is TRBV28 and J is TRBJ1-2; 7 bases map to TRBD1. V trimming: 2 bases; J trimming: 6 bases; junction bases outside the gene matches: 3. This CDR3 comprises 13 residues. From germline, CDR1 is MDHEN and CDR2 SYDVKM. The CDR3 DNA reads as TGTGCCAGCAGTTTAGAGGGGGCCAATGGCTACACCTTC. This translates into CASSLEGANGYTF.

The rearrangement joins TRBV7-3 to TRBJ2-7; TRBD1 aligns across 7 bases. The CDR3 is 14 residues long. The J segment lost 0 bases and the V segment lost 5 bases, leaving 4 bases of the junction unmatched. The germline CDR1 and CDR2 sequences are SGHTA and FQGTGA. DNA of the CDR3: TGTGCCAGCAGCCCAGGACAGGTCTCCTACGAGCAGTACTTC. Amino acids: CASSPGQVSYEQYF.

The chain combines TRBV11-1 with TRBJ2-3; D is undetermined. V was trimmed by 5 bases and J by 2 bases, leaving 20 bases between them. Germline V gives CDR1 SGHAT, CDR2 FQDESV (reference sequence). The CDR3 is made up of 17 amino acids. The CDR3 DNA reads TGTGCCAGCAGCCCCTCCAGCGCCGGCCTTACCACAGATACGCAGTATTTT. Translation: CASSPSSAGLTTDTQYF.

The chain links TRBV6-1 to TRBJ2-5, with no clear D. V lost 0 bases to trimming and J lost 6 bases, with 11 bases between them. Germline V CDR1 and CDR2: MNHNS, SASEGT. The CDR3 has 14 residues. Here the CDR3 DNA reads TGTGCCAGCAGTGAAGCTGAAGAGGCCAAGACCCAGTACTTC. Its protein is CASSEAEEAKTQYF.

V and J are TRBV18 and TRBJ1-4, with 7 bases identical to TRBD1. Germline V gives CDR1 KGHSH, CDR2 LQKENI. CDR3 size: 13 residues. Trimming removed 5 bases from V and 7 bases from J; junction bases left unmatched: 4. CDR3: CASSETGIEKLFF. The CDR3 nucleotides are TGTGCCAGCTCAGAGACAGGGATTGAAAAACTGTTTTTT. Together with reference TRBV18 and TRBJ1-4, the CDR3 gives the full variable domain: NAGVMQNPRHLVRRRGQEARLRCSPMKGHSHVYWYRQLPEEGLKFMVYLQKENIIDESGMPKERFSAEFPKEGPSILRIQQVVRGDSAAYFCASSETGIEKLFFGSGTQLSVL.

The rearrangement joins TRBV7-2 to TRBJ1-6; 9 bases agree with TRBD1. With 2 bases clipped from V and 8 bases from J, the junction kept 10 bases outside the gene matches. Germline CDR1 SGHTA, CDR2 FQGNSA. The CDR3 spans 17 residues. CDR3 protein: CASSLLQGASAYSPLHF. CDR3 bases: TGTGCCAGCAGCTTACTACAGGGGGCGTCGGCTTATTCACCCCTCCACTTT.

This chain links TRBV9 with TRBJ1-5, with D uncertain. This CDR3 region has 15 residues. Germline CDR1 and CDR2: SGDLS and YYNGEE. V was trimmed by 4 bases and J by 4 bases, leaving 15 bases between them. The CDR3 region has the DNA TGTGCCAGCAGCTCTTCGGGAGCCCATAATCAGCCCCAGCATTTT. Its protein product is CASSSSGAHNQPQHF.

This sequence joins TRBV5-4 and TRBJ1-4; 7 bases match TRBD1. The CDR3 is 16 amino acids. Germline V lookup: CDR1 SGHNT, CDR2 YYREEE (reference sequence). Trimming cost V 4 bases and J 6 bases; bases outside gene matches: 12. CDR3 sequence: CASSLGPGTEDEKLFF. CDR3 bases: TGTGCCAGCAGCCTGGGTCCCGGGACAGAGGATGAAAAACTGTTTTTT.

V gene TRBV30 combines with J gene TRBJ2-1, with 8 nucleotides matching TRBD1. CDR1 and CDR2 from the germline V gene are GTSNPN and SVGIG (reference sequence). This CDR3 is built from 14 residues. V trimming: 2 bases; J trimming: 4 bases; junction bases outside the gene matches: 4. CDR3 sequence reads: CAWSIRGLYNEQFF. The CDR3, as DNA: TGTGCCTGGAGTATCAGGGGGCTTTACAATGAGCAGTTCTTC.

This clone was detected only once. CDR3 in DNA: TGTGCCAGCGCCCCGGGACAGGGGAATTCACCCCTCCACTTT. It translates to CASAPGQGNSPLHF. This chain connects TRBV11-3 to TRBJ1-6; 10 positions match TRBD1. Germline assignment: CDR1 SGHNT and CDR2 YENEEA. V lost 8 bases, J lost 7 bases, and 5 bases stayed unmatched. The CDR3 is 14 amino acids.